Shown below are 12 T cell receptor beta chains from a single sample sequenced in a study of a mutant IDH1 vaccine in newly diagnosed glioma. No antigen has been assigned to these receptors. TCRdb's copy holds only in-frame clones and misses some; the assay was immunoSEQ multiplex PCR. The profile shows tens of thousands of clones, 80% to 90% of them singletons. The time point is: week 35, safety follow-up. Vaccine doses each comprised 300 ug of mutant IDH1 20-mer peptide, with topical imiquimod. The starting material was PBMCs, obtained from a glioma patient whose treatment included an IDH1 peptide vaccine. The receptors were sampled from a middle-aged man with glioma.

V gene TRBV14 combines with J gene TRBJ2-3; either TRBD1 or TRBD2 may fit D (5 bases each). V shed 1 base and J shed 5 bases, with 10 bases lying between them. Germline V gene data show CDR1 as SGHDN and CDR2 as FVKESK. The CDR3 contains 14 residues. Here the CDR3 reads CASSQGFGGDTQYF. The CDR3 nucleotides read TGTGCCAGCAGCCAAGGTTTTGGGGGAGATACGCAGTATTTT.

The rearrangement links TRBV5-4 to TRBJ2-1; 8 bases align to TRBD1. The length of the CDR3 is 16 residues. The germline V gene encodes CDR1 SGHNT and CDR2 YYREEE (reference sequence). The J segment lost 7 bases and the V segment lost 1 base, leaving 10 bases of the junction unmatched. The CDR3 sequence: CASSLKPGTGINEQFF. Written as DNA, the CDR3 is TGTGCCAGCAGCTTGAAACCCGGGACAGGAATTAATGAGCAGTTCTTC.

V gene TRBV4-2 combines with J gene TRBJ1-4; 7 bases agree with TRBD1. Germline V gives CDR1 LGHNA, CDR2 YNFKEQ. The CDR3 contains 14 residues. Trimming took 4 bases from V and 4 from J; bases not matched to a gene: 3. In DNA form, the CDR3 reads TGTGCCAGCAGCCGCGGGACAGATAATGAAAAACTGTTTTTT. Translating gives CASSRGTDNEKLFF.

As concerns this clone: One junction end does not reproduce the germline sequence, and a read error may be involved. This chain uses TRBV13 with TRBJ2-4, with 7 bases lining up with TRBD1. The CDR3 sequence is 14 residues long. Germline assignment: CDR1 PRHDT and CDR2 FYEKMQ (reference sequence). The CDR3 region has the DNA TGTGCCAGCAGCCTAGGACAGGCCGGGGACATTCAGTACTTC. As protein: CASSLGQAGDIQYF. Variable domain in full (rest from reference TRBV13 and TRBJ2-4): AAGVIQSPRHLIKEKRETATLKCYPIPRHDTVYWYQQGPGQDPQFLISFYEKMQSDKGSIPDRFSAQQFSDYHSELNMSSLELGDSALYFCASSLGQAGDIQYFGAGTRLSVL.

The CDR3 sequence: CASSLELAGGGGETQYF. CDR3 nucleotides: TGTGCCAGCAGCTTAGAACTAGCGGGAGGTGGGGGGGAGACCCAGTACTTC. V and J are TRBV11-2 and TRBJ2-5; 12 bases are a match to TRBD2. The CDR3 is 17 residues long. J lost 5 bases, V lost 0 bases, and 7 bases had no gene match. The germline gives CDR1 SGHAT, CDR2 FQNNGV.

CDR3 coding DNA: TGTGCCAGCACGTTGTCTGGGCGTGAGGCCCAGCATTTT. This gives the protein CASTLSGREAQHF. The chain is built from TRBV28 and TRBJ1-5; D call uncertain. Trimming shortened V by 7 bases and J by 11 bases, and 18 bases separated the two germline ends. The V gene's germline CDR1 is MDHEN and CDR2 SYDVKM. The CDR3 loop spans 13 amino acids.

CDR3 DNA sequence: TGTGCCAGCAGCTTAGAGGCGGGGTACAACTCTGGAAACACCATATATTTT. Protein product: CASSLEAGYNSGNTIYF. This chain joins TRBV7-2 and TRBJ1-3; D is unclear. V was cut by 1 base and J by 0 bases, with 13 bases left in between. The CDR3 is 17 residues long. Germline CDR1 reads SGHTA; CDR2 reads FQGNSA.

This chain uses TRBV6-4 with TRBJ2-1; 10 bases agree with TRBD1. The V segment lost 6 bases and the J segment 8 bases; nucleotides outside the gene matches: 7. CDR3 length: 14 amino acids. Germline-derived CDR1 and CDR2 are MRHNA and SNTAGT. DNA for the CDR3: TGTGCCAGCAGCCGGGACAGGGGTGGCGATGAGCAGTTCTTC. Amino acids: CASSRDRGGDEQFF.

The chain couples TRBV11-3 to TRBJ2-3; tentative D call: TRBD1 (5 bases). Trimming shortened V by 4 bases and J by 4 bases, and 9 bases separated the two germline ends. The V gene's germline CDR1 is SGHNT and CDR2 YENEEA. The CDR3 is 13 amino acids. CDR3 DNA sequence: TGTGCCAGCAGCTCGCAGACAGCAGATACGCAGTATTTT. It translates to CASSSQTADTQYF. Full variable domain (missing parts from reference TRBV11-3 and TRBJ2-3): EAGVVQSPRYKIIEKKQPVAFWCNPISGHNTLYWYLQNLGQGPELLIRYENEEAVDDSQLPKDRFSAERLKGVDSTLKIQPAELGDSAVYLCASSSQTADTQYFGPGTRLTVL.

This clone was counted between two and nine times. V is TRBV28 and J is TRBJ2-5; 7 bases align to TRBD1. The CDR3 contains 15 residues. Trimming cost V 4 bases and J 5 bases; bases outside gene matches: 10. CDR1 is MDHEN and CDR2 is SYDVKM in the germline V gene. Written as DNA, the CDR3 is TGTGCCAGCAGTTCTGGGACAGTTTGGGGGGAGACCCAGTACTTC. Protein product: CASSSGTVWGETQYF. The full variable domain, in which reference TRBV28 and TRBJ2-5 provide the parts outside the CDR3, is DVKVTQSSRYLVKRTGEKVFLECVQDMDHENMFWYRQDPGLGLRLIYFSYDVKMKEKGDIPEGYSVSREKKERFSLILESASTNQTSMYLCASSSGTVWGETQYFGPGTRLLVL.

This chain connects TRBV11-3 to TRBJ1-1; D is uncertain. V was pared by 2 bases and J by 1 base, with 5 bases between. This CDR3 comprises 13 residues. The germline V gene has CDR1 SGHNT and CDR2 YENEEA. CDR3 nucleotide sequence: TGTGCCAGCAGCTTATATCAGAACACTGAAGCTTTCTTT. This gives the protein CASSLYQNTEAFF.

As for this clone: At the DNA level, this CDR3 is encoded by other sequences in the same sample as well. The chain uses TRBV7-2 and TRBJ1-1, with TRBD1 matching 7 bases. Germline V lookup: CDR1 SGHTA, CDR2 FQGNSA. V lost 3 bases and J lost 1; bases outside the gene matches: 5. This CDR3 comprises 15 residues. Here the CDR3 DNA reads TGTGCCAGCAGCTTCGACAGGGCCGGGAACACTGAAGCTTTCTTT. Encoded protein: CASSFDRAGNTEAFF.